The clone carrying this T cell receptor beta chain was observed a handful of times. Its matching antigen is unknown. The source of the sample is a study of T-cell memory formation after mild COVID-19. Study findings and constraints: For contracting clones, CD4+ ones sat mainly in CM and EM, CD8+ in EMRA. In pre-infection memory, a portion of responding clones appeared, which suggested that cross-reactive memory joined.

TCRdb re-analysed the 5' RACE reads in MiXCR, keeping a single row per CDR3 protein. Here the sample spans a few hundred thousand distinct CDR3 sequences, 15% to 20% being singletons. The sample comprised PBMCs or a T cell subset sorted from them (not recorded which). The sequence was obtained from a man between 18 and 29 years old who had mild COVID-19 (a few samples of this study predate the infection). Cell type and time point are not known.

CDR3 in DNA: TGCGCCACGTCTAGCGGGGGGGCCTACAATGAGCAGTTCTTC. It encodes CATSSGGAYNEQFF. The V gene is TRBV5-1, the J gene TRBJ2-1; 12 bases agree with TRBD2. Looked up from germline, CDR1 is SGHRS and CDR2 is YFSETQ. This CDR3 has 14 amino acids. J lost 2 bases, V lost 9 bases, and 3 bases had no gene match.